Sequencing of this T cell receptor (beta chain) was carried out in a study of identifying expanded T cells in peripheral blood. During the collection period, no donor immune events like infections were recorded. About this clone itself: Its matching antigen is unknown.

The CDR3 is made up of 14 amino acids. The V end lost 2 bases, the J end lost 2 bases, and 10 bases lay between the germline ends. CDR1 and CDR2 (germline): MNHEY, SVGAGI. Some clones are missing from TCRdb's copy, which holds only in-frame ones; the method was immunoSEQ multiplex PCR. This sample has approximately 58,000 clones, with around nine tenths found just once. Study conclusions and caveats: Over approximately two and four weeks, about 15 and 19 clones changed, versus approximately 1.2 between replicates. Roughly 2-week clone count variance significantly increased as total template count grew.

The rearrangement uses TRBV6-5 and TRBJ2-7; D perhaps matches TRBD2 (5 bases). The material sequenced was blood. The origin of this receptor is a person aged 18-70 years in good health. CDR3 sequence reads: CASSYGRGTYEQYF. The CDR3 DNA follows: TGTGCCAGCAGTTACGGACGGGGAACCTACGAGCAGTACTTC.